This T cell receptor beta chain was found in a study of cytomegalovirus exposure and HLA in healthy donors. General study points: The likely origin of a cluster of highly shared sequence variants was a sequencing artifact. After further analysis at a later stage, 17,000 or so TCR beta sequences were associated with HLA alleles at 0.05 false discovery rate.

Both 60 Vbeta primers and 13 Jbeta primers went into the PCR. Repertoires were generated with immunoSEQ multiplex PCR, while TCRdb's copy carries only in-frame clones and drops some. The table has over 85,000 clones, 76% seen once. Concerning this clone itself: Its antigen is as yet unknown.

The CDR3 covers 12 residues. CDR1 SGHTA and CDR2 FQGNSA come from the germline V gene. The V gene lost 2 bases and the J gene lost 13 bases, with 11 bases spanning the gap. Sequenced: PBMCs. This sequence joins TRBV7-2 and TRBJ2-2; no firm D call. This TCR was recovered from a man aged 25-45 years in good health and CMV-seropositive. This CDR3 is CASSLPGAGLFF. The CDR3 DNA reads TGTGCCAGCAGCTTACCAGGTGCAGGGCTGTTTTTT. The full variable domain, rest sourced from reference TRBV7-2 and TRBJ2-2, is GAGVSQSPSNKVTEKGKDVELRCDPISGHTALYWYRQSLGQGLEFLIYFQGNSAPDKSGLPSDRFSAERTGGSVSTLTIQRTQQEDSAVYLCASSLPGAGLFFGEGSRLTVL.